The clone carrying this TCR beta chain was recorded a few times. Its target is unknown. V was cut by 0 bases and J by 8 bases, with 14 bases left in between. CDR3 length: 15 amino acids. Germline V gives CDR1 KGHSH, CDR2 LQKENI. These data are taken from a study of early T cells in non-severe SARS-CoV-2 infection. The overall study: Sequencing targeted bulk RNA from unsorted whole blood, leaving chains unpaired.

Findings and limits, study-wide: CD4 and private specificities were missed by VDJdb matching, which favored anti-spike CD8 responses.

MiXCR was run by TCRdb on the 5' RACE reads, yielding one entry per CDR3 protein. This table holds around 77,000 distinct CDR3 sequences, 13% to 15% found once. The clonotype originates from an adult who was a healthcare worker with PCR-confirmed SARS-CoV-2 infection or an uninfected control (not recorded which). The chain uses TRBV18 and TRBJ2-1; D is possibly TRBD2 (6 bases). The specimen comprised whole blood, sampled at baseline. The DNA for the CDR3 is TGTGCCAGCTCACCACCGGGACTCCCAAACGATGAGCAGTTCTTC. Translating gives CASSPPGLPNDEQFF.